Only one count was recorded for the clone carrying this TCR beta chain. Its antigen remains unidentified. This sample was included in a study of T cell responses to AZD1222 COVID-19 vaccine. Study as a whole: Pooled together were second doses at about 4 or about 12 weeks. Broader study findings: The donor group comprised mostly white British people and more females; the analysis possibly underestimated clonal diversity. Rises in breadth and depth of Spike-specific TCRs came after two AZD1222 doses.

The data were produced by immunoSEQ multiplex PCR, yet TCRdb's version contains in-frame clones alone and is incomplete. Here the sample spans 120,000 or so clones, roughly 91% being singletons. This TCR derives from an adult in good health. Here the sequenced sample was peripheral blood, taken on day 0 of AZD1222 vaccination.

CDR3 nucleotides: TGTGCCAGCAGTTACAGGGGAAGCTCTGGAAACACCATATATTTT. Encoded protein: CASSYRGSSGNTIYF. The chain is built from TRBV6-5 and TRBJ1-3; a possible D gene is TRBD1 (5 bases). This CDR3 has 15 residues. Germline CDR1 is MNHEY and CDR2 is SVGAGI. The V end lost 2 bases, the J end lost 0 bases, and 8 bases lay between the germline ends.